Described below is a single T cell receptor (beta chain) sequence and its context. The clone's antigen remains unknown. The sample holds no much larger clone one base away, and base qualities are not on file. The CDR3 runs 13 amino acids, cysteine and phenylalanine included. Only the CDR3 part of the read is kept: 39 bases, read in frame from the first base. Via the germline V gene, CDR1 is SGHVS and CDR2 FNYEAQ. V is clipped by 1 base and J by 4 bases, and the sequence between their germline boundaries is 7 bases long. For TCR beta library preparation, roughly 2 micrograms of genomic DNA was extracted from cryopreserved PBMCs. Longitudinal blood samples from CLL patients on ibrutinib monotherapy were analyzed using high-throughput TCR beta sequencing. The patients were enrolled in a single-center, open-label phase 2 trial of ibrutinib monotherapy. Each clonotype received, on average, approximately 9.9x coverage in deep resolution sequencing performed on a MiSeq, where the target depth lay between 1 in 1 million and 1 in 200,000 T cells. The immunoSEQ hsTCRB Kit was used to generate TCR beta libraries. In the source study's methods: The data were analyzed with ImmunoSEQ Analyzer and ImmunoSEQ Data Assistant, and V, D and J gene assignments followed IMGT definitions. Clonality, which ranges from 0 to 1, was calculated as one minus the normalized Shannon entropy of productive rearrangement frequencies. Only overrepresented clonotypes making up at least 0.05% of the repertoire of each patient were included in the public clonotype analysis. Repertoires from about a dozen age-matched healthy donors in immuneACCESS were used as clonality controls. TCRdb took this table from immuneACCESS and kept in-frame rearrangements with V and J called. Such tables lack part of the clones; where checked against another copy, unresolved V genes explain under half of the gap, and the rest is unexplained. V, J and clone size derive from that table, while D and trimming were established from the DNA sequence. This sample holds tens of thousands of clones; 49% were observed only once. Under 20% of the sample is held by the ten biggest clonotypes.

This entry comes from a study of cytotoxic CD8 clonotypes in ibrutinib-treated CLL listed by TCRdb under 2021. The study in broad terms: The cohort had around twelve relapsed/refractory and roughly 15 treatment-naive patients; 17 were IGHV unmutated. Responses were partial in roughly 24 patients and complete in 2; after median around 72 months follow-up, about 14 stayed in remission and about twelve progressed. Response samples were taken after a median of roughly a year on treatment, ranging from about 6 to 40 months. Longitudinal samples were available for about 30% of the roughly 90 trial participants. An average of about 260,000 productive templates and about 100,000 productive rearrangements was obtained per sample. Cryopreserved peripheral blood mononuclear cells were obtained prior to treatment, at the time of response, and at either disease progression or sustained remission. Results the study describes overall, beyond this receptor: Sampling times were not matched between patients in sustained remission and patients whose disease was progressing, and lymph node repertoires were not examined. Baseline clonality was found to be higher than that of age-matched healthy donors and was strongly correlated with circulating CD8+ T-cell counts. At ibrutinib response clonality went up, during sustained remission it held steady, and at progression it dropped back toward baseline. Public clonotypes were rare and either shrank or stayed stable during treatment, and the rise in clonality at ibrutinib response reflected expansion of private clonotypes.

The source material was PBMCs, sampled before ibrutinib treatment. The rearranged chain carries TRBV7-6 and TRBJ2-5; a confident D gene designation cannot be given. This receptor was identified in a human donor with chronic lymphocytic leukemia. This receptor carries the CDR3 CASSLGTLETQYF. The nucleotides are TGTGCCAGCAGCTTAGGCACCTTAGAGACCCAGTACTTC.